This TCR beta chain appears in the sequencing data of a study of CD8 T cells in ankylosing spondylitis. CDR3 size: 17 residues. J gave up 4 bases and V 4 bases, and 9 bases lay outside the gene matches. The germline CDR1 and CDR2 sequences are MNHEY and SVGEGT. Via MiXCR, TCRdb re-called the 5' RACE reads, giving one row per CDR3 protein. This table holds around 890,000 distinct CDR3 sequences, approximately 12% found once. General study results and limits: One TCR beta motif, made up of seven to nine highly homologous variants, appeared characteristic of ankylosing spondylitis blood. Reportedly, matched ankylosing spondylitis synovial fluid was significantly enriched for disease-linked clones.

In its sample, this clonotype was seen many times. Its target is not known. The J gene is TRBJ2-1, the V gene TRBV6-2 or TRBV6-3; 11 nucleotides agree with TRBD2. Sequencing input: blood, either unsorted or a sorted T cell fraction (not recorded which). This receptor was obtained from a male donor with ankylosing spondylitis. CDR3 region: CASSSTSGGFGYNEQFF. The CDR3 nucleotides read TGTGCCAGCAGTTCTACTAGCGGGGGATTCGGGTACAATGAGCAGTTCTTC.